This T cell receptor beta chain comes out of a study of prognosis after radiotherapy for stage I lung cancer. Germline CDR1 DFQATT, CDR2 SNEGSKA (reference sequence). J lost 3 bases, V lost 6 bases, and 18 bases had no gene match. The length of the CDR3 is 17 residues. Multiplex PCR in two rounds served to amplify TCR beta CDR3 from genomic DNA. Primers targeting each individual TRBV and TRBJ gene were applied in first-round PCR. TCRdb passed the multiplex PCR reads through MiXCR, listing each CDR3 protein once. The sample includes fewer than 15,000 distinct CDR3 sequences, roughly 50% seen only once; the top ten take 28%.

The chain carries TRBV20-1 and TRBJ2-7; 9 bases match TRBD1. This TCR derives from a donor over 45 with non-small cell lung cancer. Here the sequenced sample was PBMCs, taken before or after stereotactic body radiation therapy (not recorded which). This CDR3 reads CSANDGQGTSHFYEQYF. DNA of the CDR3: TGCAGTGCCAACGACGGACAGGGGACCTCCCACTTCTACGAGCAGTACTTC.